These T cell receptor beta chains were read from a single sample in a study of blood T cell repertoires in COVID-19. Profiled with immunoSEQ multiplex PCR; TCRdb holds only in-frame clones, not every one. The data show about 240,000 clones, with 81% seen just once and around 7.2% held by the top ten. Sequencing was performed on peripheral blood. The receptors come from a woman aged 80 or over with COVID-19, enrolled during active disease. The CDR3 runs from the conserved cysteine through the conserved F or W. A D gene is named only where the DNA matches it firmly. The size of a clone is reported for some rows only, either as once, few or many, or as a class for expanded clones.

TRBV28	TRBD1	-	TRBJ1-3	TGTGCCAGCAGCCCCGGGACAGAGGTTTCTGGAAACACCATATATTTT	CASSPGTEVSGNTIYF
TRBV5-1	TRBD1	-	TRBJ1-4	TGCGCCAGCAGCTCCACAGGGGCGTTTAATGAAAAACTGTTTTTT	CASSSTGAFNEKLFF
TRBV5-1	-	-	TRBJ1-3	TGCGCCAGCAGCCAGACAGTCGGTGGAAACACCATATATTTT	CASSQTVGGNTIYF
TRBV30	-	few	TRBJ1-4	TGTGCCTGGGGGAGAAACAATGAAAAACTGTTTTTT	CAWGRNNEKLFF
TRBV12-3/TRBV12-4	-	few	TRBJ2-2	TGTGCCAGCCGGGAGTTCCAAATCGGGGAGCTGTTTTTT	CASREFQIGELFF
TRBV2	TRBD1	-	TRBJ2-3	TGTGCCAGCAGTATGGACAGGGGAGGGCCAGATACGCAGTATTTT	CASSMDRGGPDTQYF
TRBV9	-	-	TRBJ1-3	TGTGCCAGCAGCGGATCAGGGAGGAACACCATATATTTT	CASSGSGRNTIYF
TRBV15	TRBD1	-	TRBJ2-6	TGTGCCACCAGCAGAGTACCAGGGGGAGCTGGGGCCAACGTCCTGACTTTC	CATSRVPGGAGANVLTF
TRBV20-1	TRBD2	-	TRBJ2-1	TGCAGGCTAGCGGGAGGTAATGAGCAGTTCTTC	CRLAGGNEQFF
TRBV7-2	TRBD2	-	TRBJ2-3	TGTGCCAGCAGCTCCCGACTAGCGGGCACAGATACGCAGTATTTT	CASSSRLAGTDTQYF
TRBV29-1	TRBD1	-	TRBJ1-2	TGCAGCGTATGGACAGGGGAGCGTGGCTACACCTTC	CSVWTGERGYTF
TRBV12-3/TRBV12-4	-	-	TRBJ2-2	TGTGCCAGCACCCTATTCACCGGGGAGCTGTTTTTT	CASTLFTGELFF
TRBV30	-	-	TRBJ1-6	TGTGCCTGGTCGCCGGGAAATAATTCACCCCTCCACTTT	CAWSPGNNSPLHF
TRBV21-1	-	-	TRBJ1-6	TGTGCCAGCCGGACCGGGACAGGGGATTCACCCCTCCACTTT	CASRTGTGDSPLHF
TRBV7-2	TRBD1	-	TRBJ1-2	TGTGCCAGCAGCTTACAACAGGGGTGGGGCTACACCTTC	CASSLQQGWGYTF
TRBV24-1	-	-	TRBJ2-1	TGTGCCATCAGGGGGGGGAGGGCCGGTGAGCAGTTCTTC	CAIRGGRAGEQFF
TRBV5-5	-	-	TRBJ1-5	TGTGCCAGCAGCTCCCCAGATAGCAATCAGCCCCAGCATTTT	CASSSPDSNQPQHF
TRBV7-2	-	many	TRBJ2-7	TGTGCCAGCAGCCTAAGCTACAGGTCCCTCTACGAGCAGTACTTC	CASSLSYRSLYEQYF
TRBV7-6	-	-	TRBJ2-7	TGTGCCAGCAGCCCCAGGGTCGGCGAGCAGTACTTC	CASSPRVGEQYF
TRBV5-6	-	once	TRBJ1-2	TGTGCCAGCAGCTTCGGTCGGGCTAACTATGGCTACACCTTC	CASSFGRANYGYTF
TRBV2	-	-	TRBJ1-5	TGTGCCAGCAGGGTCCAGGGCAATCAGCCCCAGCATTTT	CASRVQGNQPQHF
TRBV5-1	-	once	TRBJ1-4	TGCGCCAGCAGCTTCCAGGGAGGAGGAGAAAAACTGTTTTTT	CASSFQGGGEKLFF